Listed here is a single T cell receptor beta chain. V lost 10 bases, J lost 6 bases, and 15 bases lay in between. The CDR3 covers 13 residues. Germline V CDR1 and CDR2: MNHEY, SMNVEV (reference sequence). This sample was taken from a study of glioma-infiltrating T cells. The iRepertoire nested amplicon-rescue multiplex PCR amplified TCR alpha and beta CDR3s from RNA. Each CDR3 protein is one row after TCRdb ran MiXCR on the multiplex PCR reads. The sample includes about 6,000 distinct CDR3 sequences, under 45% of them seen just once. The TCR comes from a human donor with low-grade glioma or glioblastoma, undergoing nonglioma brain surgery, or in good health (not recorded which). The sequencing input was glioma tissue, nonneoplastic brain tissue, or PBMCs (not recorded which). The chain joins TRBV27 to TRBJ2-2; tentatively, D is TRBD1 (7 bases). The CDR3, as DNA: TGTGCCACCGCCACAGGGGAGGCCGGGGAGCTGTTTTTT. This translates into CATATGEAGELFF.